Below, one T cell receptor (beta chain) is given with its context. This specimen comes from a study of CD8 T cells in Susac syndrome. Deletions cut 4 bases from V and 3 bases from J, with 9 bases between. CDR1 and CDR2 (germline): SQVTM, ANQGSEA. This CDR3 region has 12 residues. Reverse transcription of roughly 0.5 to 1 ug RNA was carried out with random hexamers. In TCRdb, the immunoSEQ multiplex PCR reads were re-called with MiXCR into one record per CDR3 protein. The data contain 70,000 to 100,000 distinct CDR3 sequences, 95% to 96% of them singletons. The sequence came from a human donor with Susac syndrome. The rearrangement uses TRBV29-1 and TRBJ2-5, with a tentative D call TRBD2 (6 bases). The sequencing input was CD8+ T cells from PBMCs. The CDR3 here is CSVGGDEETQYF. The CDR3 DNA reads as TGCAGCGTTGGGGGGGATGAAGAGACCCAGTACTTC. The variable domain in full, with the rest retrieved from reference TRBV29-1 and TRBJ2-5, is SAVISQKPSRDICQRGTSLTIQCQVDSQVTMMFWYRQQPGQSLTLIATANQGSEATYESGFVIDKFPISRPNLTFSTLTVSNMSPEDSSIYLCSVGGDEETQYFGPGTRLLVL.